The present T cell receptor (beta chain) was sequenced within a study of blood T cell repertoires in COVID-19. Study in general: Specimens from acute and convalescent COVID-19 originated in the United States, Italy and Spain.

The method was immunoSEQ multiplex PCR; TCRdb's version includes in-frame clones alone and lacks a portion of them. The repertoire holds approximately 100,000 clones, with 75% to 90% as singletons. Germline V CDR1 and CDR2: SGHTA, FQGNSA. The length of the CDR3 is 15 residues. Trimming removed 6 bases at V and 5 bases at J, with 19 bases between. This sequence joins TRBV7-2 and TRBJ2-5; D uncertain. The sequenced material came from peripheral blood. This clonotype was sampled from a woman older than 75 with active or convalescent COVID-19. This CDR3 is CASRLMTVRVETQYF. CDR3 nucleotides: TGTGCCAGCAGGTTGATGACTGTAAGAGTGGAGACCCAGTACTTC.